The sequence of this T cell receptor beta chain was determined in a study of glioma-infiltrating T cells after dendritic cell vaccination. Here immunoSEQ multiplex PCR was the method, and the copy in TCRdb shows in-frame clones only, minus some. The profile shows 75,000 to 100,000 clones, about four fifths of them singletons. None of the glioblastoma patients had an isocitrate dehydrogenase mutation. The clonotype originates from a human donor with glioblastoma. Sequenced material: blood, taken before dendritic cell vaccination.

The CDR3 sequence is CASSTMTVMNTEAFF. In DNA form, the CDR3 reads TGTGCCAGCAGCACAATGACAGTTATGAACACTGAAGCTTTCTTT. The chain recombines TRBV6-1 with TRBJ1-1; perhaps TRBD1 as D (5 bases). The length of the CDR3 is 15 residues. Germline V gene data show CDR1 as MNHNS and CDR2 as SASEGT. Trimming took 6 bases from V and 0 from J, leaving 14 bases between them.